This T cell receptor beta chain was obtained from a study of blood T cells in healthy people across ages. About the study: Template switching captured about one barcoded beta molecule per two T cells.

This CDR3 spans 16 amino acids. Germline CDR1 and CDR2: ENHRY and SYGVKD. V was trimmed by 6 bases and J by 5 bases, leaving 19 bases between them. General study findings and limits: Donor CMV status, an unknown factor, possibly confounded changes in expanded clonotypes. Estimates of total diversity, which came from one million sequenced T cells, were considered to be underestimates.

A sample-barcoded 5' primer and a J-beta primer mix were used in a second PCR of roughly 7 to 11 cycles. In TCRdb, the 5' RACE reads were re-called with MiXCR into one record per CDR3 protein. The data hold about 1,500,000 distinct CDR3 sequences, with roughly 40% observed a single time. This clonotype is a singleton in its sample. Its antigen remains unknown. The receptor comes from a woman aged 18-29 years in good health. The sample was blood. This sequence joins TRBV10-3 and TRBJ2-2, with D possibly TRBD1 on 6 matching bases. Here the CDR3 reads CAIREDRGLMTGELFF. DNA for the CDR3: TGTGCCATCAGGGAGGACAGAGGGTTGATGACCGGGGAGCTGTTTTTT.